This T cell receptor beta chain was documented in a study of T cells of healthy individuals. In germline, CDR1 is SGHAT, CDR2 FQNNGV. The CDR3 has 17 residues. The V end lost 0 bases, the J end lost 0 bases, and 14 bases lay between the germline ends. Via MiXCR, TCRdb re-called the 5' RACE reads, giving one row per CDR3 protein. This table holds about 96,000 distinct CDR3 sequences, 17% found once. The chain recombines TRBV11-2 with TRBJ2-5; maybe TRBD2 (6 bases). The clonotype was recovered from a human donor in good health. Here the CDR3 DNA reads TGTGCCAGCAGCTTAGATTGGTCGGGAGCGTACCAAGAGACCCAGTACTTC. Protein product: CASSLDWSGAYQETQYF.